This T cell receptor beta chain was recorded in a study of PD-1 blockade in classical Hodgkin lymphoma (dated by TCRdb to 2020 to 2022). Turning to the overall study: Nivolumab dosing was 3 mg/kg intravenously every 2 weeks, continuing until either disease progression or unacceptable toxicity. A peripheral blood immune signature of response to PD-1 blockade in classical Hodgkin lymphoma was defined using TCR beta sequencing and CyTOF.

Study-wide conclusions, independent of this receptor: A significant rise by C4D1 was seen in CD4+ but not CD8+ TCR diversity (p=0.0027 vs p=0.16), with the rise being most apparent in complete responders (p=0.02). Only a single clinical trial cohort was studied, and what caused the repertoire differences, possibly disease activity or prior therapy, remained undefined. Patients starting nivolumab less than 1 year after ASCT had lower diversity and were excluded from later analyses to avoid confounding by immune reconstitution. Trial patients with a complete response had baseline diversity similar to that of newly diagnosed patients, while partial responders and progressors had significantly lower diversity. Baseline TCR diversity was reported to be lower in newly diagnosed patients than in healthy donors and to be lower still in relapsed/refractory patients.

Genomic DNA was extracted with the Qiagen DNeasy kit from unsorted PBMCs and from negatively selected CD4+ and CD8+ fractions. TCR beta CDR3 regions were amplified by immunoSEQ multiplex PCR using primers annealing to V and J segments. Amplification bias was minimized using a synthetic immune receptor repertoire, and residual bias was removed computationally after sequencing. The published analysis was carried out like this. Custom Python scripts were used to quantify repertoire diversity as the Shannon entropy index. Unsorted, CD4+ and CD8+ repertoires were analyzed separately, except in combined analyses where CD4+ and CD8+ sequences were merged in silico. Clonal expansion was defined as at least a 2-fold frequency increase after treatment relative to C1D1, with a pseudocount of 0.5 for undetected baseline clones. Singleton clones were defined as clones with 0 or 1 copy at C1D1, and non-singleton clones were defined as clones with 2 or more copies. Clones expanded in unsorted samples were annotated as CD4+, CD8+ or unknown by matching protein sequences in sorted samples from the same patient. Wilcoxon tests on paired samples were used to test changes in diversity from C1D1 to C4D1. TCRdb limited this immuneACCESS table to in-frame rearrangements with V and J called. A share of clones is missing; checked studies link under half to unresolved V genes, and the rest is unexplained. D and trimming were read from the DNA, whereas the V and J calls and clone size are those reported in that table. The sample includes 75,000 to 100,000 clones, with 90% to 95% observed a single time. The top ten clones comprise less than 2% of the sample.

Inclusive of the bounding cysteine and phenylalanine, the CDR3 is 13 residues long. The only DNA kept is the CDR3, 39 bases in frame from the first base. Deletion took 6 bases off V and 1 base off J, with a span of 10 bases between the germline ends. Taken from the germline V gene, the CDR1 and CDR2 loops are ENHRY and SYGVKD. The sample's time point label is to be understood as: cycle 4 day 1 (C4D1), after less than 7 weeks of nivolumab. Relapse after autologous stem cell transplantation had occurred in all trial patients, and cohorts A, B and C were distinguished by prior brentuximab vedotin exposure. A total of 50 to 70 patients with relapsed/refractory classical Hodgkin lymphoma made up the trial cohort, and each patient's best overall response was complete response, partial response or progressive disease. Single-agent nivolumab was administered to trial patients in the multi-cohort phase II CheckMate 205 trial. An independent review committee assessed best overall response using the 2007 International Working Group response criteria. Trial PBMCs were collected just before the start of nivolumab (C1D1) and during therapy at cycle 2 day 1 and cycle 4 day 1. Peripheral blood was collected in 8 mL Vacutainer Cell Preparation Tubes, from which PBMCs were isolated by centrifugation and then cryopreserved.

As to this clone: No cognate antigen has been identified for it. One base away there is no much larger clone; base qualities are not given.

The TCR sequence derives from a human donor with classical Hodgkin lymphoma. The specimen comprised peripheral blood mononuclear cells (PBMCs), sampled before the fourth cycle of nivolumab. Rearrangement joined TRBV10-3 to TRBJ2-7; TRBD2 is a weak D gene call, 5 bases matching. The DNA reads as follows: TGTGCCATCAGCGCCGGAGGTTCCTACGAGCAGTACTTC. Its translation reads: CAISAGGSYEQYF.